This T cell receptor beta chain was profiled in a study of ipilimumab plus nivolumab after autologous stem cell transplantation. The table came from immunoSEQ multiplex PCR; TCRdb's copy has only in-frame clones and leaves some out. The sample includes a few thousand clones, around four fifths of them seen just once. Germline CDR1 is SGHKS and CDR2 is YYEKEE (reference sequence). The CDR3 has 14 amino acids. V lost 2 bases to trimming and J lost 4 bases; unmatched junction nucleotides: 5. The sequence came from a male donor with multiple myeloma. This chain links TRBV5-5 with TRBJ2-5; 7 nucleotides align to TRBD2. The input for sequencing was PBMCs, taken in a trial of ipilimumab plus nivolumab as post-transplant consolidation. CDR3 sequence: CASSLLGGRETQYF. Here the CDR3 DNA reads TGTGCCAGCAGCTTATTGGGCGGGAGAGAGACCCAGTACTTC.